This T cell receptor (beta chain) was retrieved from a study of cytomegalovirus exposure and HLA in healthy donors. Study-level points and caveats: In the 95 to 150 validation repertoires, approximately 94% of cluster scores exceeded 0, per a later analysis. Accounts indicate the classifier identified cytomegalovirus status with strong specificity and sensitivity. Through in vitro validation, a few CMV-associated chains were shown to be specific for CMV antigens.

Method: immunoSEQ multiplex PCR; TCRdb's copy keeps in-frame clones and lacks some. Of 55,000 to 80,000 clones detected, roughly 95% appear once; the ten largest clones hold roughly 3.3%. The CDR3 loop spans 15 amino acids. The germline gives CDR1 MNHEY, CDR2 SMNVEV (reference sequence). With 5 bases removed from V and 2 bases from J, the gap between germline ends came to 13 bases. Notes on this clone: Antigen specificity is unknown.

Sequences were obtained from PBMCs. The chain uses TRBV27 and TRBJ2-1; unclear D gene. The clonotype was recovered from a man between 18 and 35 years old in good health and CMV-seronegative. The CDR3 protein is CASSPDTAAYNEQFF. In nucleotides, the CDR3 is TGTGCCAGCAGTCCCGACACCGCCGCCTACAATGAGCAGTTCTTC.